This paragraph reports one T cell receptor (beta chain). Its antigen is undetermined. Trimming took off 4 bases at V and 2 bases at J, with 17 bases between the two ends. CDR1 and CDR2 (germline): LGHNA, YSLEER. CDR3 length equals 16 residues. Unique molecular identifiers tagged the TCRbeta library. TCRdb reprocessed the PCR reads with MiXCR, giving one entry per CDR3 protein. The top ten clones hold 2% of a sample with 400,000 to 550,000 distinct CDR3 sequences, roughly a tenth of them seen once. This sample is part of a study of T-cell reconstitution after alpha-beta-depleted transplantation in children. Study-wide results and limits: T-cell counts and diversity at one year following transplant were attributed mainly to newly produced T cells.

This TCR derives from a child under 10 years old with inherited bone marrow failure, due to receive a stem cell transplant. Sample: PBMCs, taken before TCRalphabeta/CD19-depleted stem cell transplant. The V call is TRBV4-3, the J call TRBJ2-5; D is unresolved. The chain's CDR3 is CASSLKGRSSQETQYF. The CDR3 nucleotides read TGCGCCAGCAGCCTTAAGGGAAGGTCGAGTCAAGAGACCCAGTACTTC.